A single sample gave rise to the 14 T cell receptor beta chains below, sequenced in a study of blood T cells in healthy people across ages (dated by TCRdb to 2013 to 2016). The protocol used for the library was 5' RACE. The instrument was an Illumina HiSeq 2500. A second roughly 6 to 12 cycle PCR used a sample-barcoded 5' primer and a J-beta primer mix. The raw public reads went through TCRdb reprocessing: fastp at Q25, MiXCR clone calling, in-frame beta chains kept. Rows are unified per CDR3 protein, each entry keeping the most common DNA and genes. This sample is represented by about 620,000 distinct CDR3 sequences; around 52% of them were singletons. About 14% of the sample belongs to the ten largest clones. Sequencing was done on a sample of blood. These receptors were obtained from a woman older than 75 in good health.

The chain employs TRBV20-1 and TRBJ2-1; 7 positions match TRBD2. Trimming took 6 bases from V and 7 from J; bases not matched to a gene: 21. Germline V gene lookup returns CDR1 DFQATT and CDR2 SNEGSKA (reference sequence). The CDR3 consists of 17 residues. The CDR3 DNA follows: TGCAGTGCCCGTGGCGACCTAGCGGTTGGCGGAAGAAATGAGCAGTTCTTC. Translating it yields CSARGDLAVGGRNEQFF.

The rearrangement uses TRBV27 and TRBJ1-5, with D uncertain. The CDR3 extends over 16 amino acids. Germline V gene data show CDR1 as MNHEY and CDR2 as SMNVEV (reference sequence). The V gene lost 6 bases and the J gene lost 2 bases, with 17 bases spanning the gap. The CDR3 nucleotides are TGTGCCAGCAGCGCCGGCCGTTATTTTGGCAATCAGCCCCAGCATTTT. Translation: CASSAGRYFGNQPQHF.

The rearrangement joins TRBV28 to TRBJ2-1, with D possibly called TRBD1 or TRBD2 (5 bases each). Germline CDR1 and CDR2: MDHEN and SYDVKM. With 6 bases removed from V and 13 bases from J, the gap between germline ends came to 16 bases. CDR3 length: 12 amino acids. The CDR3, as DNA: TGTGCCAGCAGAGCTGGGACCCAGACTCAGTTCTTC. Residues: CASRAGTQTQFF.

J is TRBJ1-2 and V is TRBV7-3; 10 nucleotides align to TRBD1. Germline loops: CDR1 SGHTA, CDR2 FQGTGA. V lost 2 bases to trimming and J lost 4 bases; unmatched junction nucleotides: 4. This CDR3 has 15 residues. The CDR3 coding sequence is TGTGCCAGCAGCTTAGGGACAGGGGATCGCTATGGCTACACCTTC. This codes for CASSLGTGDRYGYTF.

The rearrangement links TRBV11-3 to TRBJ2-5; a possible D gene is TRBD1 (6 bases). Germline V lookup: CDR1 SGHNT, CDR2 YENEEA. The CDR3 loop spans 15 amino acids. Deletions cut 1 base from V and 4 bases from J, with 13 bases between. In DNA form, the CDR3 reads TGTGCCAGCAGCTTAGGCCAGGGGATGGGAGAGACCCAGTACTTC. It specifies CASSLGQGMGETQYF.

The V and J genes are TRBV12-3 or TRBV12-4 and TRBJ1-6; D perhaps matches TRBD1 (6 bases). Trimming took 4 bases from V and 7 from J, leaving 14 bases between them. This CDR3 comprises 15 residues. CDR3 sequence (DNA): TGTGCCAGCAGTTCCTCCGGGGGCCAGAATTCACCCCTCCACTTT. Amino acids: CASSSSGGQNSPLHF.

Worth noting for this clonotype: A much larger clone is a single base away; this may be a read error. The CDR3 region is CSATGQSSYNEQYF. CDR3 DNA sequence: TGCAGTGCCACGGGACAGAGCTCCTACAATGAGCAGTACTTC. V gene TRBV20-1 combines with J gene TRBJ2-5, with 7 bases lining up with TRBD1. After removal of 6 bases from V and 11 bases from J, the junction contained 18 bases not matched to a gene. CDR1 is DFQATT, CDR2 SNEGSKA, per germline (reference sequence). This CDR3 has 14 amino acids.

This clonotype was observed many times. CDR3 amino acids: CASRQDSRSSYEQYF. The CDR3 DNA reads as TGTGCCAGCAGACAGGACAGCCGGAGCTCCTACGAGCAGTACTTC. This chain uses TRBV3-1 with TRBJ2-7; D perhaps matches TRBD1 (6 bases). Germline CDR1 and CDR2: LGHDT and YNNKEL (reference sequence). The CDR3 runs 15 residues. Trimming pared 6 bases from V and 0 bases from J, leaving 15 bases between.

Worth noting for this clonotype: This may arise from a read error, as a much more abundant clone is one base away. The chain recombines TRBV4-2 with TRBJ2-1, with TRBD2 identical over 7 bases. Looked up from germline, CDR1 is LGHNA and CDR2 is YNFKEQ. With V trimmed by 5 bases and J by 4 bases, 5 bases remained unmatched. This CDR3 has 14 residues. The CDR3 protein is CASSVAGVYNEQFF. The CDR3 DNA follows: TGTGCCAGCAGCGTGGCGGGGGTATACAATGAGCAGTTCTTC.

V usage is TRBV9 and J usage is TRBJ2-7, with D hard to call. This CDR3 comprises 15 residues. Trimming took off 0 bases at V and 3 bases at J, with 13 bases between the two ends. Looked up from germline, CDR1 is SGDLS and CDR2 is YYNGEE. In nucleotides, the CDR3 is TGTGCCAGCAGCGTAGAGGATGGACGGTACTACGAGCAGTACTTC. This gives the protein CASSVEDGRYYEQYF.

Ten or more counts support this clonotype. The chain links TRBV7-2 to TRBJ2-3; no clear D. Deletions cut 2 bases from V and 5 bases from J, with 5 bases between. The CDR3 contains 12 residues. Per the germline V gene, CDR1 is SGHTA and CDR2 is FQGNSA. CDR3: CASSLYGDTQYF. CDR3 nucleotide sequence: TGTGCCAGCAGCTTATATGGAGATACGCAGTATTTT. Full variable domain (missing parts from reference TRBV7-2 and TRBJ2-3): GAGVSQSPSNKVTEKGKDVELRCDPISGHTALYWYRQSLGQGLEFLIYFQGNSAPDKSGLPSDRFSAERTGGSVSTLTIQRTQQEDSAVYLCASSLYGDTQYFGPGTRLTVL.

The chain links TRBV12-3 or TRBV12-4 to TRBJ1-6; unclear D gene. V was cut by 5 bases and J by 7 bases, with 12 bases left in between. This CDR3 is built from 14 residues. The CDR3 DNA reads as TGTGCCAGCAGTCCGGACTATAGGAATTCACCCCTCCACTTT. Translation: CASSPDYRNSPLHF.

Note on this clonotype: A much larger clone differs from this one at a single base, so this may be a read error. CDR3 amino acids: CSVRLDRGYNEQFF. CDR3 sequence (DNA): TGCAGCGTTCGACTGGATAGAGGCTACAATGAGCAGTTCTTC. The chain links TRBV29-1 to TRBJ2-1; no definite D call. V dropped 5 bases and J dropped 3 bases, with 14 bases sitting between them. This CDR3 spans 14 amino acids. Germline assignment: CDR1 SQVTM and CDR2 ANQGSEA.

The chain combines TRBV5-1 with TRBJ2-7; a weak D match, TRBD1 (6 bases). Germline V CDR1 and CDR2: SGHRS, YFSETQ. CDR3 length: 15 residues. V lost 4 bases to trimming and J lost 0 bases, with 14 bases between them. This chain's CDR3 is CASSLRQESSYEQYF. In DNA form, the CDR3 reads TGCGCCAGCAGCCTAAGACAGGAGAGCTCCTACGAGCAGTACTTC. Complete variable domain (other parts from reference TRBV5-1 and TRBJ2-7): KAGVTQTPRYLIKTRGQQVTLSCSPISGHRSVSWYQQTPGQGLQFLFEYFSETQRNKGNFPGRFSGRQFSNSRSEMNVSTLELGDSALYLCASSLRQESSYEQYFGPGTRLTVT.